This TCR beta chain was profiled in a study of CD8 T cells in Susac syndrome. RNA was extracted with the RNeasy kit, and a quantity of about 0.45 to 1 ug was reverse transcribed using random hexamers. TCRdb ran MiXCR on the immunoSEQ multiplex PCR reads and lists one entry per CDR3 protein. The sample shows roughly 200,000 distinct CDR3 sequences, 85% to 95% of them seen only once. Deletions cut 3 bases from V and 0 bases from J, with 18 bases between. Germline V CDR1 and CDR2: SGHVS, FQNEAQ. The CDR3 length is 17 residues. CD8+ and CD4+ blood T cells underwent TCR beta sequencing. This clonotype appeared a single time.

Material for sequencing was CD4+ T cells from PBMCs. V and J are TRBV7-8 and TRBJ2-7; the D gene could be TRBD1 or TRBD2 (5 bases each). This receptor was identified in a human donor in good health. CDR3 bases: TGTGCCAGCAGCTTTCCCCTCGGGACGGCGAGCTCCTACGAGCAGTACTTC. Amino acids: CASSFPLGTASSYEQYF.